The 4 T cell receptor beta chains below were found in one sample sequenced in a study of T cells in Graves' hyperthyroidism and ophthalmopathy (dated by TCRdb to the late 2010s). The method was multiplex PCR. Sequencing instrument: Illumina HiSeq 2000. TCR beta CDR3 regions were amplified from RNA transcripts. For the first round of RT-PCR on the TCR CDR3, the HTBI primer set was used together with the Qiagen OneStep RT-PCR kit. TCRdb's own reprocessing of the public reads used fastp at Q25 and MiXCR and kept productive beta chains. Each record represents a unique CDR3 protein, reported with the most common genes and DNA among its rows. This sample gives 450,000 to 650,000 distinct CDR3 sequences in total; more than 15% of them show up just once. The top ten constitute roughly 18% of the sample. Sample: blood. These receptors all stem from a woman under 30 with Graves' ophthalmopathy.

The rearrangement joins TRBV5-1 to TRBJ1-6; possibly TRBD1 for D (6 bases). The V end lost 4 bases, the J end lost 9 bases, and 11 bases lay between the germline ends. CDR1 and CDR2 from the germline V gene are SGHRS and YFSETQ. The CDR3 covers 13 residues. The CDR3 bases are TGCGCCAGCAGCCCCCAACAGGGTTCACCCCTCCACTTT. As protein: CASSPQQGSPLHF.

This clonotype was found many times. V is TRBV20-1 and J is TRBJ2-3, with 12 bases lining up with TRBD2. The CDR3 contains 16 residues. CDR1 is DFQATT and CDR2 is SNEGSKA in the germline V gene (reference sequence). The V and J ends lost 0 bases and 4 bases, in that order; junction bases with no gene match: 5. As DNA, the CDR3 is TGCAGTGCTAGAGACCTACTAGCGGGGGGCTCAGATACGCAGTATTTT. Its protein product is CSARDLLAGGSDTQYF.

The chain joins TRBV6-1 to TRBJ2-2, with D possibly being TRBD2 (6 bases). The CDR3 has 16 residues. V was clipped by 4 bases and J by 1 base, with 13 bases between them. Per the germline V gene, CDR1 is MNHNS and CDR2 is SASEGT. CDR3 nucleotide sequence: TGTGCCAGCAGTGTCAGGTTGGGGGGGAACACCGGGGAGCTGTTTTTT. As protein: CASSVRLGGNTGELFF.

The genes are TRBV12-3 or TRBV12-4 and TRBJ1-4; 11 bases align to TRBD1. The CDR3 runs 15 residues. After removal of 8 bases from V and 5 bases from J, the junction contained 7 bases not matched to a gene. CDR3 amino acids: CASGGGTGGNEKLFF. In DNA form, the CDR3 reads TGTGCCAGCGGTGGAGGGACAGGGGGAAATGAAAAACTGTTTTTT.